The 18 T cell receptor beta chains reported below all come from one sample, sequenced in a study of OX40 agonist ivuxolimab in advanced cancers. The library was prepared using the immunoSEQ multiplex PCR assay. The table was pulled from immuneACCESS by TCRdb, which kept in-frame rearrangements only. Such tables lose some clones; where checked, under half of the loss comes from unresolved V genes, and the rest has no known cause. The sample table shows 80,000 or so clones, and about 85% are seen once. Roughly 2.5% of the sample is taken by the ten largest. The sample consisted of CD4+ or CD8+ T cells sorted from blood, taken in a trial of the OX40 agonist ivuxolimab. The receptors stem from an adult with an advanced solid tumor such as melanoma, head and neck, liver or kidney cancer.

The chain's CDR3 is CASSIAWTGPDTQYF. DNA for the CDR3: TGTGCCAGTAGTATAGCGTGGACAGGGCCAGATACGCAGTATTTT. V and J are TRBV19 and TRBJ2-3; 8 bases agree with TRBD1. V gave up 1 base and J gave up 4 bases; unmatched junction bases: 4. CDR3 length equals 15 residues. Germline lookup yields CDR1 LNHDA and CDR2 SQIVND (reference sequence).

The V and J genes are TRBV27 and TRBJ1-5; no definite D call. Per germline, CDR1 MNHEY and CDR2 SMNVEV (reference sequence). The CDR3 is 12 amino acids. V lost 3 bases, J lost 5 bases, and 5 bases lay in between. CDR3 nucleotide sequence: TGTGCCAGCAGTTTCCTTTATCAGCCCCAGCATTTT. This translates into CASSFLYQPQHF.

Remarks on this clone: The junction departs from germline at one end; a sequencing error may be responsible. V and J are TRBV11-3 and TRBJ2-1, with D tentatively TRBD1 or TRBD2 (6 bases each). Germline-derived CDR1 and CDR2 are SGHNT and YENEEA. The CDR3 totals 18 residues. The CDR3 nucleotides are TGTGCCAGCAGCTCCGGGTTGACATGGGGGGCATCCTCCAATGAGCAGTTCTTC. Its translation is CASSSGLTWGASSNEQFF.

CDR3 protein: CAWSAGASYNSPLHF. The CDR3 bases are TGTGCCTGGAGTGCCGGAGCTTCTTATAATTCACCCCTCCACTTT. This chain links TRBV30 with TRBJ1-6; D unclear. Trimming removed 1 base at V and 4 bases at J, with 11 bases between. The germline CDR1 and CDR2 sequences are GTSNPN and SVGIG (reference sequence). This CDR3 is built from 15 residues.

In nucleotides, the CDR3 is TGTGCCAGCAATAGACCGGGACTGGGCAATCAGCCCCAGCATTTT. This translates into CASNRPGLGNQPQHF. The V call is TRBV28, the J call TRBJ1-5; TRBD1 is a possible D gene (5 bases). The germline CDR1 and CDR2 sequences are MDHEN and SYDVKM. V gave up 7 bases and J gave up 2 bases, with 15 bases separating them. CDR3 length: 15 residues. The entire variable domain, with the rest obtained from reference TRBV28 and TRBJ1-5, is as follows: DVKVTQSSRYLVKRTGEKVFLECVQDMDHENMFWYRQDPGLGLRLIYFSYDVKMKEKGDIPEGYSVSREKKERFSLILESASTNQTSMYLCASNRPGLGNQPQHFGDGTRLSIL.

In its sample, this clone was seen once. Germline is not matched at one junction end, which may reflect a read error. V usage is TRBV10-3 and J usage is TRBJ1-3; 8 bases are shared with TRBD1. CDR1 ENHRY and CDR2 SYGVKD come from the germline V gene. This CDR3 is built from 11 residues. The chain's CDR3 is CAGGAGNTIYF. The CDR3 DNA reads as TGCGCAGGGGGCGCTGGAAACACCATATATTTT.

The chain is built from TRBV28 and TRBJ2-1; D is tentatively TRBD1 or TRBD2 (5 bases each). This CDR3 has 15 amino acids. Germline values: CDR1 MDHEN, CDR2 SYDVKM. Trimming pared 3 bases from V and 4 bases from J, leaving 13 bases between. The CDR3 spells CASSLAGAGYNEQFF. CDR3 sequence (DNA): TGTGCCAGCAGTTTGGCCGGGGCGGGTTACAATGAGCAGTTCTTC.

The rearrangement links TRBV6-1 to TRBJ2-5, with a tentative D call TRBD2 (5 bases). The V and J ends lost 0 bases and 5 bases respectively, with 10 bases between them. The CDR3 runs 14 residues. Germline loops: CDR1 MNHNS, CDR2 SASEGT. CDR3 bases: TGTGCCAGCAGTGAAGCGGAGGCTTGGGAGACCCAGTACTTC. Protein product: CASSEAEAWETQYF.

The rearrangement uses TRBV5-1 and TRBJ2-5; a possible D gene is TRBD2 (7 bases). With 8 bases removed from V and 5 bases from J, the gap between germline ends came to 22 bases. The CDR3 runs to 15 residues. Germline V gene data show CDR1 as SGHRS and CDR2 as YFSETQ. CDR3 coding DNA: TGCGCCAGTACCCTTGACCCGGGGGGCCGGGAGACCCAGTACTTC. Translated, it gives CASTLDPGGRETQYF.

For this clone: Other DNA sequences in the same sample also yield this CDR3. J is TRBJ2-2 and V is TRBV7-2, with D possibly being TRBD1 or TRBD2 (6 bases each). Germline V gene data show CDR1 as SGHTA and CDR2 as FQGNSA. V lost 0 bases to trimming and J lost 0 bases, with 8 bases between them. This CDR3 has 16 amino acids. CDR3 DNA: TGTGCCAGCAGCTTAGCCGGGGGCGCGAACACCGGGGAGCTGTTTTTT. Translation gives CASSLAGGANTGELFF.

This chain uses TRBV7-9 with TRBJ2-7, with 7 bases that match TRBD1. Germline CDR1 and CDR2: SEHNR and FQNEAQ (reference sequence). The CDR3 contains 15 residues. The V segment lost 6 bases and the J segment 2 bases; nucleotides outside the gene matches: 10. The CDR3 DNA reads as TGTGCCAGCAGAAAGACAGGGATGGGGGCCTACGAGCAGTACTTC. This encodes CASRKTGMGAYEQYF. The full variable domain, its missing parts supplied by reference TRBV7-9 and TRBJ2-7, is DTGVSQNPRHKITKRGQNVTFRCDPISEHNRLYWYRQTLGQGPEFLTYFQNEAQLEKSRLLSDRFSAERPKGSFSTLEIQRTEQGDSAMYLCASRKTGMGAYEQYFGPGTRLTVT.

This clone was seen only once. V gene TRBV21-1 combines with J gene TRBJ2-2. TRBV21-1 is listed as a pseudogene. The CDR3 sequence is 17 residues long. The CDR3 loop is CASSKRVKLAATGELFF. The CDR3 DNA sequence: TGTGCCAGCAGCAAAAGGGTGAAACTGGCGGCCACCGGGGAGCTGTTTTTT.

The chain couples TRBV2 to TRBJ2-2, with D perhaps matching TRBD2 (6 bases). The CDR3 spans 18 residues. Germline CDR1 is SNHLY and CDR2 is FYNNEI. The ends were cut back, 6 bases at V and 5 bases at J, with 25 bases in the middle. The CDR3 DNA follows: TGTGCCAGCAGCGATTCACTCACCTGGGGGGAGAGGACCGGGGAGCTGTTTTTT. Residues: CASSDSLTWGERTGELFF.

The chain employs TRBV7-3 and TRBJ2-3; 11 bases fit TRBD1. V lost 0 bases, J lost 4 bases, and 6 bases stayed unmatched. Germline values: CDR1 SGHTA, CDR2 FQGTGA. The CDR3 spans 17 residues. The CDR3 DNA is TGTGCCAGCAGCTTAACGCGCCCGGGACAGGGGGCAGATACGCAGTATTTT. As protein: CASSLTRPGQGADTQYF.

The chain joins TRBV7-8 to TRBJ2-7; D not resolved. CDR3 length equals 11 residues. The ends were cut back, 5 bases at V and 9 bases at J, with 11 bases in the middle. Germline CDR1 and CDR2: SGHVS and FQNEAQ. CDR3 DNA: TGTGCCAGCAGCCCCGGCATCATGCAGTACTTC. Its protein product is CASSPGIMQYF.

The chain carries TRBV4-2 and TRBJ1-3; 7 bases match TRBD1. The CDR3 length is 17 residues. Trimming removed 0 bases from V and 5 bases from J; junction bases left unmatched: 10. From germline, CDR1 is LGHNA and CDR2 YNFKEQ. CDR3 loop: CASSQEGGPGGRNTIYF. The CDR3 DNA follows: TGTGCCAGCAGCCAAGAAGGGGGCCCTGGAGGAAGAAACACCATATATTTT.

The chain links TRBV9 to TRBJ1-1; no reliable D call. Trimming removed 0 bases at V and 1 base at J, with 7 bases between. The CDR3 length is 14 residues. Germline CDR1 SGDLS, CDR2 YYNGEE. The CDR3 loop reads CASSVVPENTEAFF. The CDR3 bases are TGTGCCAGCAGCGTAGTCCCGGAGAACACTGAAGCTTTCTTT.

This rearrangement joins TRBV5-4 to TRBJ1-3; D not resolved. V shed 0 bases and J shed 0 bases, with 7 bases lying between them. CDR1 SGHNT and CDR2 YYREEE come from the germline V gene (reference sequence). There are 15 residues in the CDR3. DNA for the CDR3: TGTGCCAGCAGCTTGGGACACGTCTCTGGAAACACCATATATTTT. Its protein product is CASSLGHVSGNTIYF. The entire variable domain, with the rest obtained from reference TRBV5-4 and TRBJ1-3, is as follows: ETGVTQSPTHLIKTRGQQVTLRCSSQSGHNTVSWYQQALGQGPQFIFQYYREEENGRGNFPPRFSGLQFPNYSSELNVNALELDDSALYLCASSLGHVSGNTIYFGEGSWLTVV.